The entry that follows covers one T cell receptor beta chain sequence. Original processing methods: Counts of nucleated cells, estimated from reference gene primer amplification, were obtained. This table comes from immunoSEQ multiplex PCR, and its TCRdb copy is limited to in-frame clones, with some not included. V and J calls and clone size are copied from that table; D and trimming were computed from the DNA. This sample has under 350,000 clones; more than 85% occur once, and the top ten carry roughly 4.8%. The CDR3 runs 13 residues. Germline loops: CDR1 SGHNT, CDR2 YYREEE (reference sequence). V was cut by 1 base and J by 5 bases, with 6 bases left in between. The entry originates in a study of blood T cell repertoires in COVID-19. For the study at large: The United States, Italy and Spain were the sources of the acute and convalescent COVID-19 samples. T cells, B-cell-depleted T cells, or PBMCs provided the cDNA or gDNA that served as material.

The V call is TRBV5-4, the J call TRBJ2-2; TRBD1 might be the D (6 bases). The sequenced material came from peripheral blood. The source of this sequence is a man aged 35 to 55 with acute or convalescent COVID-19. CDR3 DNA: TGTGCCAGCAGCTTGACAGGGACCGGGGAGCTGTTTTTT. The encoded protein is CASSLTGTGELFF.